The 6 T cell receptor beta chains below were found in one sample sequenced in a study of response to subunit inactivated influenza vaccine. TCRdb ran MiXCR on the RT-PCR reads and lists one entry per CDR3 protein. The profile shows about 700,000 distinct CDR3 sequences, 14% of them singletons. Sequences were derived from PBMCs from blood, sampled 14 to 15 days before vaccination. All receptors derive from a man aged 50 or older who received an inactivated influenza vaccine.

The chain combines TRBV6-5 with TRBJ2-1, with TRBD2 matching over 9 bases. V gave up 6 bases and J gave up 3 bases; unmatched junction bases: 9. The CDR3 runs to 16 residues. The V gene's germline CDR1 is MNHEY and CDR2 SVGAGI. The CDR3 region is CASRLLSGGIYNEQFF. The CDR3 bases are TGTGCCAGCAGATTACTAAGCGGGGGGATCTACAATGAGCAGTTCTTC.

The genes are TRBV12-3 or TRBV12-4 and TRBJ2-2, with 9 bases matching TRBD2. V lost 2 bases, J lost 8 bases, and 6 bases stayed unmatched. This CDR3 has 15 amino acids. CDR3 DNA sequence: TGTGCCAGCAGTTTATGGACTAGCGACGGGGGGGAGCTGTTTTTT. As protein: CASSLWTSDGGELFF.

V and J are TRBV20-1 and TRBJ2-5; D could derive from TRBD1 or TRBD2 (6 bases each). The CDR3 has 16 amino acids. V was pared by 0 bases and J by 0 bases, with 14 bases between. Per germline, CDR1 DFQATT and CDR2 SNEGSKA (reference sequence). CDR3 sequence (DNA): TGCAGTGCTAGAGATAGGGGGGAGTCGTACCAAGAGACCCAGTACTTC. Translating gives CSARDRGESYQETQYF.

This clonotype was seen a few times. V usage is TRBV4-1 and J usage is TRBJ1-5; 7 nucleotides agree with TRBD1. J was trimmed by 5 bases and V by 3 bases; bases with no gene match: 10. The CDR3 has 16 residues. Germline CDR1 MGHRA, CDR2 YSYEKL. The CDR3 region is CASSHLIKGAYQPQHF. The CDR3 DNA sequence: TGCGCCAGCAGCCACCTAATTAAGGGGGCGTATCAGCCCCAGCATTTT.

The genes are TRBV20-1 and TRBJ2-7; tentative D call: TRBD1 (6 bases). Trimming cost V 7 bases and J 6 bases, with 13 bases left between them. Germline V gene data show CDR1 as DFQATT and CDR2 as SNEGSKA (reference sequence). CDR3 size: 11 residues. CDR3 DNA: TGCAGTGTTACTAACAGGGTCGAGCAGTACTTC. Its translation is CSVTNRVEQYF.

This clonotype was recorded a few times. The rearrangement joins TRBV29-1 to TRBJ2-1; D possibly corresponds to TRBD2 (5 bases). The V gene's germline CDR1 is SQVTM and CDR2 ANQGSEA. This CDR3 is 16 amino acids long. Trimming pared 3 bases from V and 0 bases from J, leaving 15 bases between. Written as DNA, the CDR3 is TGCAGCGTTGACTTTGGACTCTTGAGCTCCTACAATGAGCAGTTCTTC. Amino acids: CSVDFGLLSSYNEQFF.